This paragraph reports one TCR beta chain. Its specificity is unknown. Libraries were prepared by immunoSEQ multiplex PCR; TCRdb keeps only in-frame clonotypes and omits some of them. The table shows under 65,000 clones, with roughly 79% occurring only once. The sample's time point: baseline pretreatment blood. Treatment reported: 15 Gy SBRT to primary tumor, nephrectomy 4 weeks later. After SBRT, blood was collected at 2 and 4 weeks, plus baseline. The data were taken from a study of radiation and T cells in renal cell carcinoma. The CDR3 has 15 residues. V lost 0 bases and J 2 bases, leaving 11 bases between the germline ends. The germline V gene has CDR1 SGHNT and CDR2 YYREEE (reference sequence). General study points: From baseline, blood top tumor clonotypes peaked at 2 weeks post-radiation.

The material sequenced was blood, taken from a patient whose treatment included radiotherapy and nephrectomy. The TCR originated in a man between 60 and 75 years old with renal cell carcinoma. The chain employs TRBV5-4 and TRBJ2-5, with D perhaps matching TRBD1 (5 bases). The CDR3 loop is CASSLEQARQETQYF. The DNA for the CDR3 is TGTGCCAGCAGCTTGGAACAGGCCAGGCAAGAGACCCAGTACTTC.